Listed below are T cell receptor beta chains from one sample, sequenced in a study of cytomegalovirus exposure and HLA in healthy donors. Libraries were prepared by immunoSEQ multiplex PCR; TCRdb keeps only in-frame clonotypes and omits some of them. The sample contains about 89,000 clones, less than 85% of which appear only once. Sequencing was carried out using PBMCs. Receptor source: a man in his forties in good health and CMV-seropositive. Both conserved end residues are part of each CDR3. The D gene is left open where the match is weak. Size tells how often a clone was seen (once, few, many) or the class of an expanded clone, and some rows leave it out.

>TRBV14|TRBD2|.|TRBJ2-2
CASSQDSSGRLAGELFF
TGTGCCAGCAGCCAAGACTCTAGCGGGAGGTTAGCCGGGGAGCTGTTTTTT
>TRBV2|.|few|TRBJ2-7
CASSEATSVHEQYF
TGTGCCAGCAGTGAGGCGACTAGTGTCCACGAGCAGTACTTC
>TRBV7-2|.|.|TRBJ2-7
CASSLEFAQEPYEQYF
TGTGCCAGCAGCTTAGAATTTGCGCAGGAACCCTACGAGCAGTACTTC
>TRBV9|TRBD1|.|TRBJ2-7
CASSEGWDRGEQYF
TGTGCCAGCAGCGAGGGGTGGGACAGGGGTGAGCAGTACTTC
>TRBV27|TRBD1|.|TRBJ2-7
CASTRGTGGEQYF
TGTGCCAGCACCCGTGGGACAGGGGGCGAGCAGTACTTC
>TRBV5-4|.|.|TRBJ2-2
CASSPPDTGELFF
TGTGCCAGCAGCCCTCCGGACACCGGGGAGCTGTTTTTT
>TRBV18|.|.|TRBJ1-2
CASSTSRAGAYGYTF
TGTGCCAGCTCAACGAGCCGGGCAGGGGCATATGGCTACACCTTC
>TRBV5-4|TRBD2|.|TRBJ2-5
CASSTLAGEETQYF
TGTGCCAGCAGCACCTTAGCGGGAGAAGAGACCCAGTACTTC
>TRBV28|.|.|TRBJ1-1
CASTPRGTEAFF
TGTGCCAGCACACCCCGAGGCACTGAAGCTTTCTTT
>TRBV5-1|.|once|TRBJ2-5
CASTNGLAGKETQYF
TGCGCCAGCACCAACGGGCTAGCCGGGAAAGAGACCCAGTACTTC
>TRBV5-8|.|.|TRBJ1-1
CASSTRQGGTEAFF
TGTGCCAGCAGCACCCGGCAGGGCGGCACTGAAGCTTTCTTT
>TRBV6-1|.|.|TRBJ2-1
CASREGRARGEQFF
TGTGCCAGCAGAGAGGGGAGGGCCAGGGGTGAGCAGTTCTTC
>TRBV12-1|.|.|TRBJ1-2
CASSFLGGTGYTF
TGTGCCAGCAGCTTTTTGGGCGGGACGGGCTACACCTTC
>TRBV28|.|.|TRBJ2-7
CASSLNRQGSGYF
TGTGCCAGCAGTTTAAACCGACAGGGTAGCGGGTACTTC
>TRBV11-2|.|.|TRBJ2-7
CASSLVQGSYEQYF
TGTGCCAGCAGCTTAGTTCAGGGTTCCTACGAGCAGTACTTC
>TRBV4-2|.|.|TRBJ1-6
CASSQDRQAYNSPLHF
TGTGCCAGCAGCCAAGATCGGCAGGCTTATAATTCACCCCTCCACTTT
>TRBV19|.|.|TRBJ1-5
CASSQLGVAGNQPQHF
TGTGCCAGTAGTCAATTGGGGGTAGCGGGCAATCAGCCCCAGCATTTT
>TRBV28|TRBD1|many|TRBJ2-6
CASSGRGITGANVLTF
TGTGCCAGCAGTGGCAGGGGGATCACTGGGGCCAACGTCCTGACTTTC
>TRBV5-1|TRBD2|.|TRBJ2-3
CASSPKREWGTDTQYF
TGCGCCAGCAGCCCTAAGCGGGAGTGGGGCACAGATACGCAGTATTTT
>TRBV9|.|.|TRBJ1-3
CASSVDNRHSGNTIYF
TGTGCCAGCAGCGTAGATAACCGACACTCTGGAAACACCATATATTTT
>TRBV6-1|TRBD1|.|TRBJ2-4
CASSAPRGLLPGDIQYF
TGTGCCAGCAGTGCCCCCAGGGGGCTCCTACCGGGGGACATTCAGTACTTC
>TRBV6-4|TRBD2|.|TRBJ2-1
CASGTSGGEQFF
TGTGCCAGCGGGACTAGCGGGGGAGAGCAGTTCTTC
>TRBV6-6|TRBD2|.|TRBJ2-5
CASRASGGDETQYF
TGTGCCAGCAGGGCTAGCGGGGGTGATGAGACCCAGTACTTC
>TRBV2|TRBD2|.|TRBJ2-5
CASKSLAGGQETQYF
TGTGCCAGCAAATCCCTAGCGGGGGGGCAAGAGACCCAGTACTTC
>TRBV6-5|TRBD1|few|TRBJ1-4
CASSLGTVNEKLFF
TGTGCCAGCAGTTTGGGGACAGTTAATGAAAAACTGTTTTTT
>TRBV6-5|TRBD1|.|TRBJ2-2
CASRTTGGTGELFF
TGTGCCAGCAGAACCACAGGGGGAACCGGGGAGCTGTTTTTT
>TRBV19|TRBD1|.|TRBJ2-7
CASSTSAGGIYEQYF
TGTGCCAGTAGTACTTCGGCAGGGGGCATCTACGAGCAGTACTTC
>TRBV7-2|TRBD2|.|TRBJ2-1
CASSLTRLAGGPGSDEQFF
TGTGCCAGCAGCCTGACCCGACTTGCGGGAGGGCCCGGTTCAGATGAGCAGTTCTTC
>TRBV5-4|.|.|TRBJ1-2
CASSIDRPANYGYTF
TGTGCCAGCAGCATCGACAGGCCAGCTAACTATGGCTACACCTTC
>TRBV25-1|.|.|TRBJ1-4
CASQDSGPGEKLFF
TGTGCCAGCCAGGACAGTGGCCCGGGTGAAAAACTGTTTTTT
>TRBV10-2|.|.|TRBJ2-7
CASSESLSVTANYEQYF
TGCGCCAGCAGTGAGTCTCTGAGCGTGACAGCAAATTACGAGCAGTACTTC
>TRBV28|.|once|TRBJ2-3
CASSYLAAQGYTQYF
TGTGCCAGCAGTTATCTAGCGGCACAGGGTTATACGCAGTATTTT
>TRBV27|TRBD2|.|TRBJ2-1
CASSRGTSGNNEQFF
TGTGCCAGCAGTCGCGGGACTAGCGGGAACAATGAGCAGTTCTTC
>TRBV5-8|.|once|TRBJ2-6
CASSAGRLSGANVLTF
TGTGCCAGCAGCGCGGGACGACTCTCTGGGGCCAACGTCCTGACTTTC
>TRBV4-1|.|.|TRBJ1-5
CASSQGDTQGSNQPQHF
TGCGCCAGCAGCCAAGGGGACACTCAAGGGAGCAATCAGCCCCAGCATTTT
>TRBV5-1|TRBD2|.|TRBJ2-3
CASSLGSGSVDTQYF
TGCGCCAGCAGCTTGGGTAGCGGGAGCGTTGATACGCAGTATTTT
>TRBV14|.|.|TRBJ1-2
CASSQDLGKGYTF
TGTGCCAGCAGCCAAGATCTCGGGAAAGGCTACACCTTC
>TRBV7-9|TRBD2|.|TRBJ2-7
CASSISGRSYEQYF
TGTGCCAGCTCAATTAGCGGGAGAAGCTACGAGCAGTACTTC
>TRBV5-1|TRBD2|once|TRBJ2-6
CASSTVGQGHLAGGSGANVLTF
TGCGCCAGCAGCACCGTGGGGCAGGGGCACCTAGCGGGAGGAAGTGGGGCCAACGTCCTGACTTTC
>TRBV2|.|.|TRBJ2-1
CASRVGREEFF
TGTGCCAGCCGGGTGGGCAGGGAGGAGTTCTTC
>TRBV15|.|.|TRBJ2-3
CATSRDGTPRDTQYF
TGTGCCACCAGCAGAGATGGAACGCCCAGGGATACGCAGTATTTT
>TRBV28|TRBD1|.|TRBJ1-1
CASSSPGTARQAAFF
TGTGCCAGCAGTTCCCCCGGGACAGCTCGGCAGGCAGCTTTCTTT
>TRBV19|.|.|TRBJ2-5
CASSPPTAQETQYF
TGTGCCAGTTCCCCACCGACAGCACAAGAGACCCAGTACTTC
>TRBV6-6|TRBD2|.|TRBJ2-2
CASSSSGGDTGELFF
TGTGCCAGCAGTTCTAGCGGGGGAGACACCGGGGAGCTGTTTTTT
>TRBV10-3|TRBD1|.|TRBJ2-5
CAIKRQGHGETQYF
TGTGCCATCAAGAGACAGGGGCACGGGGAGACCCAGTACTTC
>TRBV5-1|TRBD2|.|TRBJ2-3
CASSQYSGALDTQYF
TGCGCCAGCAGCCAATATAGCGGGGCGCTGGATACGCAGTATTTT